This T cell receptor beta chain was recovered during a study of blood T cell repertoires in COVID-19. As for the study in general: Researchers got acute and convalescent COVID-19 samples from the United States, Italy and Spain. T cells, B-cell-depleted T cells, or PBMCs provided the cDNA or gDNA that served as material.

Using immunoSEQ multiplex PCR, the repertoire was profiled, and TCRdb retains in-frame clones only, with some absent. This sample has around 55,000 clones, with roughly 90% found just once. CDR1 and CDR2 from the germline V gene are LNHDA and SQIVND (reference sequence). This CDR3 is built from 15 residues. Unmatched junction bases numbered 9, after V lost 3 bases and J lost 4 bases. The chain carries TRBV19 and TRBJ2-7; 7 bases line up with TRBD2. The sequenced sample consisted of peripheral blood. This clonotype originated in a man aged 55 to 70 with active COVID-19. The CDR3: CASSIGPWGGYEQYF. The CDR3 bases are TGTGCCAGTAGTATTGGCCCTTGGGGAGGGTACGAGCAGTACTTC.